What follows are 9 T cell receptor beta chains derived from one specimen sequenced in a study of blood T cells in healthy people across ages. With a J-beta primer mix and a sample-barcoded 5' primer, a second PCR ran about 7 to 12 cycles. In TCRdb, the 5' RACE reads were re-called with MiXCR into one record per CDR3 protein. This sample has roughly 570,000 distinct CDR3 sequences, with roughly a quarter found just once. The sample taken for sequencing was blood. The source is a woman aged 65 to 85 in good health.

In its sample, this clonotype was seen a few times. The V gene is TRBV27, the J gene TRBJ2-5, with D perhaps matching TRBD2 (6 bases). This CDR3 contains 16 residues. From germline, CDR1 is MNHEY and CDR2 SMNVEV (reference sequence). The V end was cut by 2 bases, the J end by 2 bases, with 15 bases between. This chain's CDR3 is CASSLGVGGPQETQYF. Here the CDR3 DNA reads TGTGCCAGCAGTTTAGGGGTGGGGGGTCCTCAAGAGACCCAGTACTTC.

This clonotype was seen a few times. The chain joins TRBV7-6 to TRBJ2-7, with D possibly called TRBD1 or TRBD2 (5 bases each). CDR1 is SGHVS and CDR2 is FNYEAQ in the germline V gene. Trimming cost V 5 bases and J 5 bases, with 16 bases left between them. There are 14 residues in the CDR3. Here the CDR3 reads CASSPWGSNHEQYF. In DNA, the CDR3 is TGTGCCAGCAGCCCATGGGGGTCCAACCACGAGCAGTACTTC. Together with reference TRBV7-6 and TRBJ2-7, the CDR3 gives the full variable domain: GAGVSQSPRYKVTKRGQDVALRCDPISGHVSLYWYRQALGQGPEFLTYFNYEAQQDKSGLPNDRFSAERPEGSISTLTIQRTEQRDSAMYRCASSPWGSNHEQYFGPGTRLTVT.

At least ten counts were recorded for this clonotype. The chain couples TRBV6-6 to TRBJ2-2; D is undetermined. Per the germline V gene, CDR1 is MNHNY and CDR2 is SVGAGI (reference sequence). The CDR3 spans 12 residues. The V end was cut by 6 bases, the J end by 4 bases, with 6 bases between. CDR3 in amino acids: CASSSSTGELFF. CDR3 coding DNA: TGTGCCAGCAGCTCGTCCACCGGGGAGCTGTTTTTT.

This clonotype showed up just a few times. The chain couples TRBV6-2 or TRBV6-3 to TRBJ1-5; no clear D gene. V was pared by 8 bases and J by 6 bases, with 14 bases between. This CDR3 spans 13 amino acids. Germline V gives CDR1 MNHEY, CDR2 SVGEGT. The CDR3 DNA reads TGTGCCAGCGTCGATTACGTGGGTCAGCCCCAGCATTTT. Translation gives CASVDYVGQPQHF.

This clonotype was found a few times. The V gene is TRBV5-1, the J gene TRBJ2-1, with D perhaps being TRBD1 or TRBD2 (6 bases each). Germline CDR1 and CDR2: SGHRS and YFSETQ. The CDR3 runs 16 residues. The ends were cut back, 1 base at V and 0 bases at J, with 11 bases in the middle. The CDR3 nucleotides are TGCGCCAGCAGCTTGCCGGGGGCAAGCTCCTACAATGAGCAGTTCTTC. Translated: CASSLPGASSYNEQFF.

This clonotype was detected only a few times. This chain connects TRBV20-1 to TRBJ2-7; TRBD2 might be the D (5 bases). Trimming stripped 6 bases from V and 3 bases from J, with 12 bases between. The CDR3 is 12 residues long. Per the germline V gene, CDR1 is DFQATT and CDR2 is SNEGSKA (reference sequence). CDR3 amino acids: CSAAEVIYEQYF. The CDR3 DNA is TGCAGTGCAGCGGAGGTGATCTACGAGCAGTACTTC.

V and J are TRBV20-1 and TRBJ1-1; 7 bases line up with TRBD1. From germline, CDR1 is DFQATT and CDR2 SNEGSKA (reference sequence). Trimming took 6 bases from V and 10 from J; bases not matched to a gene: 11. CDR3 length: 12 amino acids. This CDR3 is CSAADRELLAFF. Written as DNA, the CDR3 is TGCAGTGCCGCAGACAGGGAGCTCTTAGCTTTCTTT.

The chain links TRBV4-1 to TRBJ1-2; D unclear. V dropped 0 bases and J dropped 6 bases, with 11 bases sitting between them. CDR1 and CDR2 (germline): MGHRA, YSYEKL. The CDR3 consists of 14 residues. The chain's CDR3 is CASSQDLATDGYTF. The CDR3 nucleotides are TGCGCCAGCAGCCAAGATCTAGCCACGGATGGCTACACCTTC.

The V call is TRBV7-2, the J call TRBJ2-1, with TRBD2 matching over 11 bases. Germline CDR1 and CDR2: SGHTA and FQGNSA. The CDR3 covers 16 residues. V was pared by 2 bases and J by 4 bases, with 4 bases of the junction left unmatched. The chain's CDR3 is CASSLMTSGAYNEQFF. The CDR3 DNA follows: TGTGCCAGCAGCTTAATGACTAGCGGGGCGTACAATGAGCAGTTCTTC.